The 4 T cell receptor beta chains below were found in one sample sequenced in a study of radiation and T cells in renal cell carcinoma. Time point in this sample: baseline pretreatment blood. Treatment specified: 15 Gy SBRT to primary tumor, nephrectomy 4 weeks later. TCRdb's table, derived via immunoSEQ multiplex PCR, lists solely in-frame clones and lacks some. The table records about 130,000 clones, roughly 90% of them present only once. The sample was blood, taken from a patient whose treatment included radiotherapy and nephrectomy. These receptors originate from a woman aged 45-60 years with renal cell carcinoma.

The V gene is TRBV5-4, the J gene TRBJ1-2, with 9 bases lining up with TRBD1. J gave up 5 bases and V 5 bases, and 10 bases lay outside the gene matches. This CDR3 contains 15 residues. From germline, CDR1 is SGHNT and CDR2 YYREEE (reference sequence). CDR3 sequence (DNA): TGTGCCAGCAGAACGACAGGGGGAGTGGGATATGGCTACACCTTC. It yields the protein CASRTTGGVGYGYTF.

This clone was observed a few times. The chain has TRBV30 and TRBJ1-1; D might be TRBD1 (5 bases). This CDR3 is built from 13 residues. Germline loops: CDR1 GTSNPN, CDR2 SVGIG (reference sequence). Trimming shortened V by 1 base and J by 2 bases, and 8 bases separated the two germline ends. CDR3 amino acids: CAWSAQVNTEAFF. In DNA, the CDR3 is TGTGCCTGGAGTGCACAGGTTAACACTGAAGCTTTCTTT.

The table lists this clone with a count of one. CDR3 residues: CASSPWGLEAFF. The CDR3 DNA reads as TGTGCCAGCTCACCTTGGGGTCTGGAAGCTTTCTTT. The V and J genes are TRBV18 and TRBJ1-1; D call uncertain. The CDR3 spans 12 residues. Germline CDR1 reads KGHSH; CDR2 reads LQKENI. Trimming pared 3 bases from V and 8 bases from J, leaving 10 bases between.

The V and J genes are TRBV5-6 and TRBJ2-5; D is unclear. Trimming stripped 2 bases from V and 4 bases from J, with 12 bases between. This CDR3 has 14 residues. The germline CDR1 and CDR2 sequences are SGHDT and YYEEEE. The CDR3, as DNA: TGTGCCAGCAGCTTACTCGTAGGGCTAGAGACCCAGTACTTC. It is translated as CASSLLVGLETQYF.